The rows below give T cell receptor beta chains drawn from one sample of a study of blood T cell repertoires in COVID-19. The assay was immunoSEQ multiplex PCR, and TCRdb's table has in-frame clones only and misses some. In the table there are 30,000 or so clones, 87% of which are singletons. Sequencing was done on a sample of peripheral blood. These TCRs come from a man aged 55 to 70 with active COVID-19. Each CDR3 is given with its conserved first and last residue. D genes are given only for firm matches. Clone sizes are given selectively: once, few, many, or a class where the clone is expanded.

d_gene	j_gene	abundance	v_gene	CDR3aa	CDR3nt
TRBD2	TRBJ2-1	.	TRBV7-6	CASSFRGPGGRGDEQFF	TGTGCCAGCAGCTTCCGAGGCCCGGGCGGGAGAGGGGATGAGCAGTTCTTC
.	TRBJ2-7	.	TRBV14	CASSQIWHEQYF	TGTGCCAGCAGCCAGATTTGGCACGAGCAGTACTTC
.	TRBJ1-1	.	TRBV7-9	CASSLGGHGTEAFF	TGTGCCAGCAGCTTGGGGGGGCATGGCACTGAAGCTTTCTTT
.	TRBJ2-3	.	TRBV29-1	CSVGGQGPVDTQYF	TGCAGCGTTGGGGGGCAGGGGCCCGTGGATACGCAGTATTTT
.	TRBJ1-5	few	TRBV6-1	CASSEKERRSYSNQPQHF	TGTGCCAGCAGTGAAAAGGAAAGGAGGTCCTATAGCAATCAGCCCCAGCATTTT
.	TRBJ1-2	.	TRBV12-3/TRBV12-4	CASSFGHNYGYTF	TGTGCCAGCAGTTTCGGACATAACTATGGCTACACCTTC
TRBD1	TRBJ1-5	.	TRBV15	CATSRGGQGSSNQPQHF	TGTGCCACCAGCAGAGGGGGACAGGGTTCGAGCAATCAGCCCCAGCATTTT
.	TRBJ1-1	.	TRBV14	CASSQVQGGTEAFF	TGTGCCAGCAGCCAAGTTCAGGGAGGCACTGAAGCTTTCTTT
TRBD1	TRBJ1-2	few	TRBV30	CAWSVQIGGNGYTF	TGTGCCTGGAGTGTACAGATAGGGGGCAATGGCTACACCTTC
TRBD2	TRBJ2-6	few	TRBV27	CASSSSGLLSGANVLTF	TGTGCCAGCAGTTCTAGCGGCCTCCTCTCTGGGGCCAACGTCCTGACTTTC
TRBD2	TRBJ2-2	.	TRBV3-1/TRBV3-2	CASSQERGAHEGGANTGELFF	TGTGCCAGCAGCCAAGAGCGGGGGGCGCACGAGGGGGGCGCGAACACCGGGGAGCTGTTTTTT
TRBD2	TRBJ2-7	.	TRBV2	CASSPRGSGRAYEQYF	TGTGCCAGCAGTCCGAGGGGAAGCGGGAGGGCCTACGAGCAGTACTTC
TRBD1	TRBJ2-2	.	TRBV7-9	CASSLAVGQGIGELFF	TGTGCCAGCAGCTTAGCGGTCGGACAGGGGATCGGGGAGCTGTTTTTT
.	TRBJ2-3	.	TRBV9	CASSVAQRSTDTQYF	TGTGCCAGCAGCGTAGCCCAGCGGAGCACAGATACGCAGTATTTT
TRBD2	TRBJ2-1	.	TRBV2	CASSAGGGYNEQFF	TGTGCCAGCAGCGCGGGGGGGGGTTACAATGAGCAGTTCTTC
TRBD2	TRBJ2-5	.	TRBV7-9	CASGLAGERGQETQYF	TGTGCCAGCGGGCTAGCGGGAGAGAGGGGACAAGAGACCCAGTACTTC
TRBD2	TRBJ2-1	.	TRBV19	CASSTVSGRAGWYEQFF	TGTGCCAGTAGTACAGTGAGCGGGAGGGCCGGGTGGTATGAGCAGTTCTTC
.	TRBJ2-1	.	TRBV19	CASSDLRGNEQFF	TGTGCCAGTAGTGATTTGCGGGGCAATGAGCAGTTCTTC
.	TRBJ1-2	.	TRBV4-3	CASSPRTAQNYGYTF	TGCGCCAGCAGCCCGCGGACAGCGCAAAACTATGGCTACACCTTC
TRBD2	TRBJ2-1	once	TRBV6-5	CASRHSGSSYNEQFF	TGTGCCAGCAGACATAGCGGGAGCTCCTACAATGAGCAGTTCTTC
.	TRBJ2-1	.	TRBV24-1	CATSEAGSHEQFF	TGTGCCACCAGTGAGGCAGGGTCTCATGAGCAGTTCTTC
.	TRBJ2-1	once	TRBV5-4	CASSRAGAGNEQFF	TGTGCCAGCAGCAGGGCGGGGGCCGGGAATGAGCAGTTCTTC